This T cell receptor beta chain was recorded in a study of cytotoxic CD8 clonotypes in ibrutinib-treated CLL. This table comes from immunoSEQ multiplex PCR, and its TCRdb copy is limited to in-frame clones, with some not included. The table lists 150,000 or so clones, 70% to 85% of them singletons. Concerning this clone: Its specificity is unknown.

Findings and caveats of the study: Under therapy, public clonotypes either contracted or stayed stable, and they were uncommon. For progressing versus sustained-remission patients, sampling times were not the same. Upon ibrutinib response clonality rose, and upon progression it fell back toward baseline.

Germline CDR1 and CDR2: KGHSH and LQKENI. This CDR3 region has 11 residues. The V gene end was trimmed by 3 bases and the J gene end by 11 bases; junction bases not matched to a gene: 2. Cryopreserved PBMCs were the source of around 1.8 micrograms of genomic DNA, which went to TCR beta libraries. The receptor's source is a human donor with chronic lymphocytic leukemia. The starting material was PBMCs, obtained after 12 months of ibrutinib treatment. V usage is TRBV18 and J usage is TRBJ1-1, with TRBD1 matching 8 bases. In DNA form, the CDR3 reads TGTGCCAGCTCACCGGACAGGGACGCTTTCTTT. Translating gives CASSPDRDAFF.